Below are 27 T cell receptor beta chains sequenced from a single sample in a study of cytomegalovirus exposure and HLA in healthy donors. PCR used 60 Vbeta primers and 13 Jbeta primers. TCRdb's table, derived via immunoSEQ multiplex PCR, lists solely in-frame clones and lacks some. The sample gives tens of thousands of clones, more than 90% of which show up once; about 2.5% is in the top ten. Sequenced material: PBMCs. The receptors shown here come from a woman under 30 in good health and CMV-seronegative.

The table lists this clone with a count of one. The chain combines TRBV7-3 with TRBJ2-3; D gene uncertain. CDR3 size: 14 residues. Germline-derived CDR1 and CDR2 are SGHTA and FQGTGA. The V end lost 5 bases, the J end lost 2 bases, and 11 bases lay between the germline ends. The DNA for the CDR3 is TGTGCCAGCAGCCCGAGGCGTATCACAGATACGCAGTATTTT. Translated, it gives CASSPRRITDTQYF.

The J gene is TRBJ1-1, the V gene TRBV10-3; D is uncertain. Deletions cut 4 bases from V and 2 bases from J, with 2 bases between. The CDR3 is 11 residues long. CDR1 ENHRY and CDR2 SYGVKD come from the germline V gene. As DNA, the CDR3 is TGTGCCATCAGTGCTAACACTGAAGCTTTCTTT. This translates into CAISANTEAFF.

The chain is built from TRBV5-1 and TRBJ2-1; 7 bases fit TRBD2. Per germline, CDR1 SGHRS and CDR2 YFSETQ. CDR3 length equals 16 residues. Trimming took 5 bases from V and 4 from J; bases not matched to a gene: 12. The CDR3 is CASSHSLADLYNEQFF. CDR3 coding DNA: TGCGCCAGCAGTCACTCCCTAGCGGACCTTTACAATGAGCAGTTCTTC. Full variable domain (missing parts from reference TRBV5-1 and TRBJ2-1): KAGVTQTPRYLIKTRGQQVTLSCSPISGHRSVSWYQQTPGQGLQFLFEYFSETQRNKGNFPGRFSGRQFSNSRSEMNVSTLELGDSALYLCASSHSLADLYNEQFFGPGTRLTVL.

There are a few counts of this clone. The chain combines TRBV6-1 with TRBJ2-3; 8 bases are shared with TRBD1. This CDR3 is built from 15 residues. Germline CDR1 and CDR2: MNHNS and SASEGT. With 3 bases clipped from V and 9 bases from J, the junction kept 11 bases outside the gene matches. CDR3 in amino acids: CASSETTGEVSTQYF. The DNA of the CDR3 is TGTGCCAGCAGTGAGACGACAGGGGAGGTCTCGACGCAGTATTTT.

The V gene is TRBV14, the J gene TRBJ2-3; D not certain. V dropped 4 bases and J dropped 3 bases, with 8 bases sitting between them. There are 13 residues in the CDR3. Germline loops: CDR1 SGHDN, CDR2 FVKESK. The CDR3 nucleotides read TGTGCCAGCAGCCGGAGACTTACAGATACGCAGTATTTT. Translated: CASSRRLTDTQYF. The full variable domain, its missing parts supplied by reference TRBV14 and TRBJ2-3, is EAGVTQFPSHSVIEKGQTVTLRCDPISGHDNLYWYRRVMGKEIKFLLHFVKESKQDESGMPNNRFLAERTGGTYSTLKVQPAELEDSGVYFCASSRRLTDTQYFGPGTRLTVL.

V and J are TRBV9 and TRBJ2-7; D remains ambiguous. Trimming took 4 bases from V and 3 from J, leaving 17 bases between them. Germline CDR1 and CDR2: SGDLS and YYNGEE. The CDR3 consists of 15 residues. The CDR3 region is CASSPARLPLYEQYF. The CDR3, as DNA: TGTGCCAGCAGCCCCGCGCGACTTCCCCTCTACGAGCAGTACTTC.

V usage is TRBV4-2 and J usage is TRBJ2-3; D remains ambiguous. Per the germline V gene, CDR1 is LGHNA and CDR2 is YNFKEQ. The CDR3 spans 15 residues. V was trimmed by 0 bases and J by 2 bases, leaving 9 bases between them. The CDR3 DNA is TGTGCCAGCAGCCAAGATCCACAGATCACAGATACGCAGTATTTT. It is translated as CASSQDPQITDTQYF.

The chain joins TRBV10-2 to TRBJ2-2; D possibly corresponds to TRBD1 (6 bases). Trimming stripped 8 bases from V and 1 base from J, with 8 bases between. Germline CDR1 and CDR2: WSHSY and SAAADI. The CDR3 is made up of 13 amino acids. DNA of the CDR3: TGCGCCAGCGGACAGCAGAACACCGGGGAGCTGTTTTTT. This translates into CASGQQNTGELFF.

The chain employs TRBV7-3 and TRBJ2-7, with D possibly TRBD1 on 6 matching bases. V shed 3 bases and J shed 10 bases, with 16 bases lying between them. Per the germline V gene, CDR1 is SGHTA and CDR2 is FQGTGA. This CDR3 region has 13 residues. In DNA, the CDR3 is TGTGCCAGCAGCTTCGCGCCTGGACAGCATCAGTACTTC. Translation: CASSFAPGQHQYF.

V gene TRBV15 combines with J gene TRBJ2-1; 8 bases align to TRBD2. This CDR3 is built from 15 residues. The J segment lost 6 bases and the V segment lost 2 bases, leaving 6 bases of the junction unmatched. Germline V CDR1 and CDR2: LNHNV, YYDKDF (reference sequence). The CDR3: CATSRRAGGSNEQFF. The CDR3 DNA is TGTGCCACCAGCAGAAGGGCGGGAGGCTCCAATGAGCAGTTCTTC.

The chain is built from TRBV5-4 and TRBJ2-1, with a possible D match to TRBD1 (5 bases). Germline CDR1 is SGHNT and CDR2 is YYREEE (reference sequence). The CDR3 spans 16 residues. The germline V and J ends were trimmed by 3 bases and 1 base, with 14 bases remaining between them. The CDR3 nucleotides are TGTGCCAGCAGCTCGGCGGCAGGGTTGTCCTACAATGAGCAGTTCTTC. Translated: CASSSAAGLSYNEQFF.

The chain employs TRBV13 and TRBJ2-7; 8 nucleotides agree with TRBD1. V lost 4 bases, J lost 2 bases, and 7 bases stayed unmatched. CDR3 length equals 15 residues. Germline loops: CDR1 PRHDT, CDR2 FYEKMQ (reference sequence). CDR3 protein: CASSSAWTGTYEQYF. The CDR3 DNA follows: TGTGCCAGCAGCTCCGCCTGGACAGGGACCTACGAGCAGTACTTC.

This sequence joins TRBV4-1 and TRBJ2-1; TRBD1 agrees at 11 bases. This CDR3 comprises 16 residues. CDR1 and CDR2 (germline): MGHRA, YSYEKL. V lost 0 bases, J lost 6 bases, and 4 bases stayed unmatched. CDR3 nucleotides: TGCGCCAGCAGCCAAGAAGAGGGGACAGGGGGCAATGAGCAGTTCTTC. Translation: CASSQEEGTGGNEQFF.

The chain employs TRBV15 and TRBJ1-4, with TRBD1 identical over 8 bases. Trimming took 2 bases from V and 7 from J; bases not matched to a gene: 3. The germline gives CDR1 LNHNV, CDR2 YYDKDF (reference sequence). The CDR3 sequence is 14 residues long. The CDR3 region is CATSRQGAGEKLFF. CDR3 nucleotides: TGTGCCACCAGCAGACAGGGGGCGGGTGAAAAACTGTTTTTT. Combining the CDR3 with reference TRBV15 and TRBJ1-4 gives the whole variable domain DAMVIQNPRYQVTQFGKPVTLSCSQTLNHNVMYWYQQKSSQAPKLLFHYYDKDFNNEADTPDNFQSRRPNTSFCFLDIRSPGLGDTAMYLCATSRQGAGEKLFFGSGTQLSVL.

The rearrangement links TRBV7-3 to TRBJ2-6, with a weak D call TRBD2 (7 bases). CDR1 SGHTA and CDR2 FQGTGA come from the germline V gene. The V end was cut by 0 bases, the J end by 4 bases, with 10 bases between. The CDR3 is made up of 16 amino acids. The CDR3 protein is CASSLTGGAGANVLTF. In DNA, the CDR3 is TGTGCCAGCAGCTTAACAGGGGGGGCGGGGGCCAACGTCCTGACTTTC.

The chain carries TRBV7-9 and TRBJ2-7; a possible D gene is TRBD1 (6 bases). This CDR3 comprises 14 residues. The ends were cut back, 1 base at V and 3 bases at J, with 10 bases in the middle. CDR1 and CDR2 from the germline V gene are SEHNR and FQNEAQ (reference sequence). The CDR3 sequence: CASSLGQGLYEQYF. The CDR3, as DNA: TGTGCCAGCAGCTTAGGTCAGGGGCTCTACGAGCAGTACTTC. The whole variable domain, remainder taken from reference TRBV7-9 and TRBJ2-7, is DTGVSQNPRHKITKRGQNVTFRCDPISEHNRLYWYRQTLGQGPEFLTYFQNEAQLEKSRLLSDRFSAERPKGSFSTLEIQRTEQGDSAMYLCASSLGQGLYEQYFGPGTRLTVT.

This clone was seen just once. The chain joins TRBV4-1 to TRBJ2-6; 10 bases map to TRBD1. Per germline, CDR1 MGHRA and CDR2 YSYEKL. The V gene end was trimmed by 5 bases and the J gene end by 0 bases; junction bases not matched to a gene: 7. The CDR3 length is 18 residues. CDR3 protein: CASSKGQGVNSGANVLTF. CDR3 in DNA: TGCGCCAGCAGCAAAGGACAGGGGGTCAACTCTGGGGCCAACGTCCTGACTTTC.

The J gene is TRBJ2-5, the V gene TRBV4-2; 12 bases line up with TRBD2. Germline lookup yields CDR1 LGHNA and CDR2 YNFKEQ. This CDR3 contains 22 residues. The V segment lost 3 bases and the J segment 4 bases; nucleotides outside the gene matches: 24. The CDR3 protein is CASSQGHYAGAPSGRAGETQYF. The DNA of the CDR3 is TGTGCCAGCAGCCAGGGGCATTATGCCGGGGCCCCTAGCGGGAGGGCGGGAGAGACCCAGTACTTC.

The chain recombines TRBV28 with TRBJ2-3; weak D call: TRBD2 (5 bases). Germline-derived CDR1 and CDR2 are MDHEN and SYDVKM. CDR3 size: 13 residues. V lost 6 bases to trimming and J lost 9 bases, with 16 bases between them. The DNA of the CDR3 is TGTGCCAGCAGGGAACCCCTCTCGGGGACGCAGTATTTT. Residues: CASREPLSGTQYF.

CDR3: CASSGGLLNRESNTEAFF. The CDR3 DNA reads TGTGCCAGCAGTGGCGGGCTGCTAAACAGGGAGTCGAACACTGAAGCTTTCTTT. The rearrangement links TRBV27 to TRBJ1-1, with D perhaps matching TRBD1 (6 bases). The length of the CDR3 is 18 residues. The ends were cut back, 5 bases at V and 1 base at J, with 23 bases in the middle. Germline CDR1 MNHEY, CDR2 SMNVEV (reference sequence).

The chain joins TRBV7-2 to TRBJ2-1; tentative D call: TRBD2 (6 bases). Trimming took 3 bases from V and 8 from J, leaving 20 bases between them. CDR1 and CDR2 (germline): SGHTA, FQGNSA. The CDR3 sequence is 16 residues long. Written as DNA, the CDR3 is TGTGCCAGCAGCTTGGACGACACTCGCGGGACTTATGAGCAGTTCTTC. This sequence encodes CASSLDDTRGTYEQFF.

The chain couples TRBV5-1 to TRBJ2-4; D remains ambiguous. The CDR3 totals 14 residues. V lost 5 bases and J 6 bases, leaving 15 bases between the germline ends. Per the germline V gene, CDR1 is SGHRS and CDR2 is YFSETQ. The DNA for the CDR3 is TGCGCCAGCAGAGCAGAGTCAGGCATAAACATTCAGTACTTC. Its protein is CASRAESGINIQYF. The entire variable domain, with the rest obtained from reference TRBV5-1 and TRBJ2-4, is as follows: KAGVTQTPRYLIKTRGQQVTLSCSPISGHRSVSWYQQTPGQGLQFLFEYFSETQRNKGNFPGRFSGRQFSNSRSEMNVSTLELGDSALYLCASRAESGINIQYFGAGTRLSVL.

This chain joins TRBV27 and TRBJ2-7; possible D gene TRBD1, 6 bases. Between the trimmed V and J ends, which lost 6 bases and 2 bases, there was a span of 20 bases. Germline V gene data show CDR1 as MNHEY and CDR2 as SMNVEV (reference sequence). The CDR3 has 16 amino acids. DNA for the CDR3: TGTGCCAGCAGCTCCACCCTCGGGACAACTGCCTACGAGCAGTACTTC. Its protein product is CASSSTLGTTAYEQYF.

The V and J genes are TRBV7-9 and TRBJ2-7; TRBD1 matches 7 bases. The CDR3 loop spans 13 amino acids. V lost 4 bases, J lost 6 bases, and 6 bases stayed unmatched. The germline V gene encodes CDR1 SEHNR and CDR2 FQNEAQ (reference sequence). The CDR3 loop reads CASSSQGVGEQYF. CDR3 coding DNA: TGTGCCAGCAGCTCCCAGGGGGTGGGCGAGCAGTACTTC.

This clone was picked up one time. The chain joins TRBV28 to TRBJ1-3; D not resolved. Germline CDR1 and CDR2: MDHEN and SYDVKM. Trimming removed 1 base at V and 0 bases at J, with 13 bases between. CDR3 length: 17 amino acids. In nucleotides, the CDR3 is TGTGCCAGCAGTTTATCCGGGTCCCCTATCTCTGGAAACACCATATATTTT. It yields the protein CASSLSGSPISGNTIYF.

This chain joins TRBV5-1 and TRBJ1-1; 8 positions agree with TRBD1. V shed 4 bases and J 0 bases; nucleotides not matched to a gene: 8. Germline CDR1 SGHRS, CDR2 YFSETQ. The CDR3 runs 16 residues. The CDR3 loop reads CASSRTGRGMNTEAFF. Here the CDR3 DNA reads TGCGCCAGCAGCCGGACAGGGAGGGGAATGAACACTGAAGCTTTCTTT. Together with reference TRBV5-1 and TRBJ1-1, the CDR3 gives the full variable domain: KAGVTQTPRYLIKTRGQQVTLSCSPISGHRSVSWYQQTPGQGLQFLFEYFSETQRNKGNFPGRFSGRQFSNSRSEMNVSTLELGDSALYLCASSRTGRGMNTEAFFGQGTRLTVV.

The chain combines TRBV7-9 with TRBJ2-5; 8 bases map to TRBD1. V lost 10 bases, J lost 0 bases, and 22 bases stayed unmatched. Germline V CDR1 and CDR2: SEHNR, FQNEAQ (reference sequence). This CDR3 comprises 19 residues. The CDR3 DNA sequence: TGTGCCATCAGGGGGGCTTTGAGGGACAGGAGACTGTACCAAGAGACCCAGTACTTC. It translates to CAIRGALRDRRLYQETQYF.